One sample yielded the 13 T cell receptor beta chains listed below, sequenced in a study of T cell changes during pregnancy in multiple sclerosis (dated by TCRdb to about 2019). The library was obtained by the immunoSEQ multiplex PCR assay. TCRdb took this table from immuneACCESS and kept in-frame rearrangements with V and J called. Such tables lack part of the clones; where checked against another copy, unresolved V genes explain under half of the gap, and the rest is unexplained. The sample data list about 60,000 clones, and 91% of these were observed just once. The ten largest clones add up to roughly 0.85% of the sample. This specimen consisted of peripheral blood, obtained before pregnancy. These receptor sequences come from a female donor with multiple sclerosis, enrolled in a pregnancy study.

The chain is built from TRBV27 and TRBJ1-1; TRBD1 might be the D (6 bases). The CDR3 length is 13 residues. Germline V gives CDR1 MNHEY, CDR2 SMNVEV (reference sequence). V lost 8 bases, J lost 5 bases, and 15 bases lay in between. The CDR3: CASSIAGETEAFF. The DNA of the CDR3 is TGTGCCAGCTCTATCGCAGGGGAGACTGAAGCTTTCTTT.

The chain combines TRBV5-4 with TRBJ1-6, with a tentative D call TRBD1 (5 bases). V was pared by 4 bases and J by 5 bases, with 13 bases between. This CDR3 contains 15 residues. CDR1 SGHNT and CDR2 YYREEE come from the germline V gene (reference sequence). CDR3 loop: CASSPNRGNNSPLHF. The CDR3 DNA sequence: TGTGCCAGCAGCCCAAATCGGGGGAATAATTCACCCCTCCACTTT.

The chain uses TRBV19 and TRBJ1-2; TRBD1 matches at 7 bases. The CDR3 sequence is 14 residues long. The germline gives CDR1 LNHDA, CDR2 SQIVND (reference sequence). The J segment lost 7 bases and the V segment lost 3 bases, leaving 8 bases of the junction unmatched. The CDR3 reads CASSIGATGFGYTF. CDR3 bases: TGTGCCAGTAGTATCGGGGCGACAGGGTTTGGCTACACCTTC. Full variable domain (remainder filled in from reference TRBV19 and TRBJ1-2): DGGITQSPKYLFRKEGQNVTLSCEQNLNHDAMYWYRQDPGQGLRLIYYSQIVNDFQKGDIAEGYSVSREKKESFPLTVTSAQKNPTAFYLCASSIGATGFGYTFGSGTRLTVV.

J is TRBJ1-6 and V is TRBV13; unclear D gene. This CDR3 comprises 12 residues. The germline V and J ends were trimmed by 8 bases and 12 bases, with 14 bases remaining between them. Germline-derived CDR1 and CDR2 are PRHDT and FYEKMQ (reference sequence). The CDR3 protein is CASEKRVKPLHF. In DNA form, the CDR3 reads TGTGCCAGCGAGAAGAGGGTGAAACCCCTCCACTTT. The variable domain in full, with the rest retrieved from reference TRBV13 and TRBJ1-6, is AAGVIQSPRHLIKEKRETATLKCYPIPRHDTVYWYQQGPGQDPQFLISFYEKMQSDKGSIPDRFSAQQFSDYHSELNMSSLELGDSALYFCASEKRVKPLHFGNGTRLTVT.

The rearrangement joins TRBV19 to TRBJ2-7; 10 nucleotides agree with TRBD1. Germline lookup yields CDR1 LNHDA and CDR2 SQIVND (reference sequence). The ends lost 6 bases at V and 6 bases at J; junction bases unmatched: 8. CDR3 length equals 14 residues. CDR3 sequence (DNA): TGTGCCAGTAGCTTGACAGGGGGCTTAAGCGAGCAGTACTTC. Residues: CASSLTGGLSEQYF.

The chain carries TRBV2 and TRBJ2-7; no definite D call. The V end was cut by 1 base, the J end by 1 base, with 11 bases between. The CDR3 covers 15 residues. The V gene's germline CDR1 is SNHLY and CDR2 FYNNEI. CDR3 sequence reads: CASSEGRTRSYEQYF. In DNA, the CDR3 is TGTGCCAGCAGTGAAGGCAGAACAAGATCCTACGAGCAGTACTTC.

This clone was seen more than once but under ten times. Here the CDR3 reads CASSTLGGDQETQYF. The CDR3 DNA reads as TGTGCCAGCAGTACCTTAGGGGGAGATCAAGAGACCCAGTACTTC. The genes are TRBV6-1 and TRBJ2-5; D is possibly TRBD1 (6 bases). V lost 5 bases, J lost 2 bases, and 15 bases lay in between. Germline CDR1 and CDR2: MNHNS and SASEGT. CDR3 length: 15 residues.

The chain couples TRBV30 to TRBJ1-2; perhaps TRBD1 as D (5 bases). Germline V CDR1 and CDR2: GTSNPN, SVGIG (reference sequence). The CDR3 runs to 14 residues. V was pared by 2 bases and J by 2 bases, with 12 bases between. CDR3 protein: CAWSLAGKNYGYTF. The CDR3 DNA sequence: TGTGCCTGGAGTCTGGCAGGGAAGAACTATGGCTACACCTTC. The whole variable domain, remainder taken from reference TRBV30 and TRBJ1-2, is SQTIHQWPATLVQPVGSPLSLECTVEGTSNPNLYWYRQAAGRGLQLLFYSVGIGQISSEVPQNLSASRPQDRQFILSSKKLLLSDSGFYLCAWSLAGKNYGYTFGSGTRLTVV.

V and J are TRBV5-1 and TRBJ2-5, with 7 bases that match TRBD1. Germline trimming cut 4 bases from V and 4 bases from J; bases unmatched to any gene: 13. There are 16 residues in the CDR3. Looked up from germline, CDR1 is SGHRS and CDR2 is YFSETQ. CDR3 nucleotide sequence: TGCGCCAGCAGCATAACCCTACAGGGGTTAGGAGAGACCCAGTACTTC. Encoded protein: CASSITLQGLGETQYF.

The chain has TRBV18 and TRBJ1-5; D ambiguous. The V gene's germline CDR1 is KGHSH and CDR2 LQKENI. The CDR3 is 13 residues long. The V gene lost 5 bases and the J gene lost 5 bases, with 10 bases spanning the gap. CDR3 sequence (DNA): TGTGCCAGCTCAGGAGGGAGAGATCAGCCCCAGCATTTT. It is translated as CASSGGRDQPQHF.

The chain is built from TRBV4-3 and TRBJ2-3, with 8 bases fitting TRBD2. Germline CDR1 and CDR2: LGHNA and YSLEER. The V segment lost 0 bases and the J segment 3 bases; nucleotides outside the gene matches: 5. CDR3 length equals 16 residues. CDR3 sequence: CASSQDYGGATDTQYF. Here the CDR3 DNA reads TGCGCCAGCAGCCAAGATTACGGGGGGGCAACAGATACGCAGTATTTT.

The genes are TRBV18 and TRBJ1-1; the match to TRBD1 covers 10 bases. The germline V gene has CDR1 KGHSH and CDR2 LQKENI. The length of the CDR3 is 16 residues. J was trimmed by 0 bases and V by 4 bases; bases with no gene match: 5. Here the CDR3 reads CASSQLGQGLNTEAFF. In DNA, the CDR3 is TGTGCCAGCTCACAACTGGGACAGGGGTTGAACACTGAAGCTTTCTTT.

The chain links TRBV14 to TRBJ2-7; D unresolved. The CDR3 is 13 residues long. Germline V gives CDR1 SGHDN, CDR2 FVKESK. Trimming took 5 bases from V and 7 from J, leaving 15 bases between them. The CDR3 coding sequence is TGTGCCAGCAGCTTACTATCAACCCCGGAGCAGTACTTC. It translates to CASSLLSTPEQYF. Together with reference TRBV14 and TRBJ2-7, the CDR3 gives the full variable domain: EAGVTQFPSHSVIEKGQTVTLRCDPISGHDNLYWYRRVMGKEIKFLLHFVKESKQDESGMPNNRFLAERTGGTYSTLKVQPAELEDSGVYFCASSLLSTPEQYFGPGTRLTVT.